This T cell receptor (beta chain) was found in a study of blood T cell repertoires in COVID-19. The protocol was immunoSEQ multiplex PCR, while the TCRdb copy is restricted to in-frame clones and leaves out a portion. Of 180,000 or so clones listed, over 75% were seen once; the top ten hold 1% to 1.5%. Germline V CDR1 and CDR2: SGHTA, FQGNSA. The CDR3 is made up of 15 amino acids. Losses at the gene ends were 3 bases for V and 0 bases for J; bases not matched to a gene: 4. What was sequenced was PBMCs or T cells enriched from blood (not recorded which). This chain connects TRBV7-2 to TRBJ2-7; 8 bases fit TRBD2. This clonotype was sampled from a human donor with acute COVID-19. The donor label of this sample is uncertain. CDR3 sequence (DNA): TGTGCCAGCAGCTTCGCCGGGACTAGCTCCTACGAGCAGTACTTC. This gives the protein CASSFAGTSSYEQYF.